This paragraph reports one T cell receptor beta chain. Its antigen remains unknown. A junction boundary mismatches the germline segment, possibly from a read error. The entry originates in a study of tumor and adjacent non-tumor tissue in lung cancer. Study-level information: Each sample yielded 3.5 million to 5 million productive TCRbeta reads on average.

Three rounds of nested PCR, following a modified ARM-PCR protocol, produced the TCRbeta library. TCRdb recomputed calls from the multiplex PCR reads with MiXCR, one row per CDR3 protein. Of about 90,000 distinct CDR3 sequences listed, about 77% are singletons. The CDR3 sequence is 15 residues long. Germline loops: CDR1 MGHRA, CDR2 YSYEKL. No cell sorting was done before RNA was extracted from the tissue. The normal lung tissue was taken more than 3 cm from the tumor edge. Study observations and caveats: Compared with tumor, normal lung showed significantly lower TCR diversity. Tumor TCR diversity, when higher, was linked to shorter survival.

The source material was distant non-tumor lung tissue. The sequence was collected from a woman aged 50 to 65 with non-small cell lung cancer. The chain uses TRBV4-1 and TRBJ2-7; D is uncertain. DNA of the CDR3: TGCGCCAGCAGCCAAGAGTGTAGCACTCCCTACGGGCAGTACTTC. Residues: CASSQECSTPYGQYF.